The source of this T cell receptor beta chain is a study of cytomegalovirus exposure and HLA in healthy donors. The study ran its PCR with 60 Vbeta and 13 Jbeta primers. Produced via immunoSEQ multiplex PCR; TCRdb's table is partial and in-frame only. The sample contains around 130,000 clones, over 50% of which appear only once. The sequenced sample was PBMCs. The sequence came from a woman in her forties in good health and CMV-seropositive.

The CDR3 here is CASSIRQDYTEAFF. In DNA form, the CDR3 reads TGTGCCAGCAGCATAAGACAGGACTACACTGAAGCTTTCTTT. The chain recombines TRBV7-8 with TRBJ1-1, with D possibly matching TRBD1 (6 bases). V gave up 5 bases and J gave up 3 bases, with 13 bases separating them. CDR1 is SGHVS and CDR2 is FQNEAQ in the germline V gene. The CDR3 contains 14 residues.